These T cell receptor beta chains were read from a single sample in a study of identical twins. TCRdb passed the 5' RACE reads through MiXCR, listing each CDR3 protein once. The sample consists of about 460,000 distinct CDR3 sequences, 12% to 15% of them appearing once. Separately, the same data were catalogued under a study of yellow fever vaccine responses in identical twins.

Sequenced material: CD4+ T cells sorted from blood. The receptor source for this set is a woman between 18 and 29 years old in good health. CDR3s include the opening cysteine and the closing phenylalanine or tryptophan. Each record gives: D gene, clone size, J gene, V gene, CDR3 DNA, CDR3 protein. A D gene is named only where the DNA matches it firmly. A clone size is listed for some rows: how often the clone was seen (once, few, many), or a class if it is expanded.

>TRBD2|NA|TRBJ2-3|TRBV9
TGTGCCAGCAGCGCTCTAGCGGAGGTCGCCACAGATACGCAGTATTTT
CASSALAEVATDTQYF
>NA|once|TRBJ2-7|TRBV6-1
TGTGCCAGCAGCCCCGGGACTTTTACCTACGAGCAGTACTTC
CASSPGTFTYEQYF
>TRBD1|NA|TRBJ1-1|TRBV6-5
TGTGCCAGCAGTTCCAGACAGGGTATGAACACTGAAGCTTTCTTT
CASSSRQGMNTEAFF
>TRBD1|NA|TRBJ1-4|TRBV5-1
TGCGCCAGCAGCTCGGACAGGGGGCATGAAAAACTGTTTTTT
CASSSDRGHEKLFF
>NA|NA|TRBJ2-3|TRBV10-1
TGCGCCAGCAGCTATCCGCAGGCAGATACGCAGTATTTT
CASSYPQADTQYF
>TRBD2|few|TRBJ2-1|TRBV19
TGTGCCAGTAGTATCGCTAGCGGAAACTTATACAATGAGCAGTTCTTC
CASSIASGNLYNEQFF
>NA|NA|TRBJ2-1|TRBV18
TGTGCCAGCGCGAAGGGAGTTGGAGACAATGAGCAGTTCTTC
CASAKGVGDNEQFF
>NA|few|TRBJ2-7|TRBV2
TGTGCCAGCAGTGAAGACGGCTCCTACGAGCAGTACTTC
CASSEDGSYEQYF
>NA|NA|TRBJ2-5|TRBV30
TGTGCCTGGCTCTACCCCGGAGGAGAGACCCAGTACTTC
CAWLYPGGETQYF
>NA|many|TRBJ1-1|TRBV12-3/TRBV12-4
TGTGCCAGCAGAATCAGGACGGCTGAAGCTTTCTTT
CASRIRTAEAFF
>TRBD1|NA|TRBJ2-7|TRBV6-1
TGTGCCAGCAGAACAAACGGACAGGGGGCCTACGAGCAGTACTTC
CASRTNGQGAYEQYF
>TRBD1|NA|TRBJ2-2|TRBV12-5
TGTGCTAGTGGTATCGGGACAGGGGGCCCCGGGGAGCTGTTTTTT
CASGIGTGGPGELFF
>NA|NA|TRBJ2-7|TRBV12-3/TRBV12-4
TGTGCCAGCAGTGTCCGACAGGAAAACGAGCAGTACTTC
CASSVRQENEQYF
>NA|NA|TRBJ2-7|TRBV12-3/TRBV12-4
TGTGCCAGCAGTTTAGGTCAGTTTGGCTACGAGCAGTACTTC
CASSLGQFGYEQYF
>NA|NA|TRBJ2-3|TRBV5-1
TGCGCCAGCAGACAAACTGTACTGGTCACAGATACGCAGTATTTT
CASRQTVLVTDTQYF
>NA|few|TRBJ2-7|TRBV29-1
TGCAGCGTTGAGGTCGCGCGGTCCTACGAGCAGTACTTC
CSVEVARSYEQYF
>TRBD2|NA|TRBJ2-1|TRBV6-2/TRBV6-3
TGTGCCAGCAGTTACCCGGGACTAGCGGGCAATGAGCAGTTCTTC
CASSYPGLAGNEQFF
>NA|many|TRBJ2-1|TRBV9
TGTGCCAGCAGCGTAGGGGGGACCTACAATGAGCAGTTCTTC
CASSVGGTYNEQFF
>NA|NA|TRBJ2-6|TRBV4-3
TGCGCCAGCAGCCAAGGCCGAGGGGGTGGGGCCAACGTCCTGACTTTC
CASSQGRGGGANVLTF
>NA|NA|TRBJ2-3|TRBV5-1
TGCGCCAGCAGCGCGCATGGAGATACGCAGTATTTT
CASSAHGDTQYF
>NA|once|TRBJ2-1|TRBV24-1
TGTGCCACCAGCACCAGGGGGGCAACATACAATGAGCAGTTCTTC
CATSTRGATYNEQFF
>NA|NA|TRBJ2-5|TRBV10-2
TGCGCCAGCAGTGCGCTAGTCGCTAAAGAGACCCAGTACTTC
CASSALVAKETQYF
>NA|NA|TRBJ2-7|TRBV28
TGTGCCAGCAGTTTATGGGACGGGAGCTCCTACGAGCAGTACTTC
CASSLWDGSSYEQYF
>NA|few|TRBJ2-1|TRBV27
TGTGCCAGCAGGCGGGACTTGCGGGCCTCCTACAATGAGCAGTTCTTC
CASRRDLRASYNEQFF
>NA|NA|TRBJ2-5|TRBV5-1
TGCGCCAGCAGTATGGGGGGGGGCAGAGAAGAGACCCAGTACTTC
CASSMGGGREETQYF
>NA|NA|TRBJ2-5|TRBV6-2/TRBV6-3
TGTGCCAGCAGAGGCCCTGGAAGAGAGACCCAGTACTTC
CASRGPGRETQYF
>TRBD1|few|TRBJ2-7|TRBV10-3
TGTGCCATCAGTCGGGACAGGGGTTCGGAGCAGTACTTC
CAISRDRGSEQYF
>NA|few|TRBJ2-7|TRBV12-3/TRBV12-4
TGTGCCAGCAGTTTCGTGGACGAGCAGTACTTC
CASSFVDEQYF
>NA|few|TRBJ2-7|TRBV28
TGTGCCAGCATCACAGGTGGGGATCAAGCAATCTACGAGCAGTACTTC
CASITGGDQAIYEQYF
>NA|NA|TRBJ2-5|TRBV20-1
TGCAGTGCTATGAGGGGGGGCCTTGAGACCCAGTACTTC
CSAMRGGLETQYF
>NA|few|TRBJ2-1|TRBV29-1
TGCAGCGTTCCTCAGGGTGCAGGCAATGAGCAGTTCTTC
CSVPQGAGNEQFF
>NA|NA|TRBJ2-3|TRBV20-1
TGCAGTGCTCTCCGTTTAGGGCGTGGTATCAGTTCGGATACGCAGTATTTT
CSALRLGRGISSDTQYF
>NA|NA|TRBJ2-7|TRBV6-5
TGTGCCAGCAGGTCCCCGGCCTACGAGCAGTACTTC
CASRSPAYEQYF
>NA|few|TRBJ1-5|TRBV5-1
TGCGCCAGCAGCTTGGAGGGGGGGACGCCCCAGCATTTT
CASSLEGGTPQHF